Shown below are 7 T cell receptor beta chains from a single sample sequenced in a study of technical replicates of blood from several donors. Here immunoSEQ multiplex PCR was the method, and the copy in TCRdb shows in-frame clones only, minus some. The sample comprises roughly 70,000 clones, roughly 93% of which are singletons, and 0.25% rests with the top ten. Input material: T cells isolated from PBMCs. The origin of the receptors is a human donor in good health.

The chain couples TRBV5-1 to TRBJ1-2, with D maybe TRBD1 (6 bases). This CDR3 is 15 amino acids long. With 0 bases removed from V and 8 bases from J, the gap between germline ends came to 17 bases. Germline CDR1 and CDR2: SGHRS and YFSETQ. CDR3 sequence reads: CASSLGLGPQGGYTF. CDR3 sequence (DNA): TGCGCCAGCAGCTTGGGGTTAGGGCCCCAGGGGGGCTACACCTTC.

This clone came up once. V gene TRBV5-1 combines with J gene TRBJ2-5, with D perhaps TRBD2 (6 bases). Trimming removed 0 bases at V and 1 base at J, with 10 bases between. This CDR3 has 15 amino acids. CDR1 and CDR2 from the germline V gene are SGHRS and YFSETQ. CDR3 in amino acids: CASSLAGTVQETQYF. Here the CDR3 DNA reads TGCGCCAGCAGCTTGGCCGGGACTGTCCAAGAGACCCAGTACTTC. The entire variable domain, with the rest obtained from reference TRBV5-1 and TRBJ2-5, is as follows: KAGVTQTPRYLIKTRGQQVTLSCSPISGHRSVSWYQQTPGQGLQFLFEYFSETQRNKGNFPGRFSGRQFSNSRSEMNVSTLELGDSALYLCASSLAGTVQETQYFGPGTRLLVL.

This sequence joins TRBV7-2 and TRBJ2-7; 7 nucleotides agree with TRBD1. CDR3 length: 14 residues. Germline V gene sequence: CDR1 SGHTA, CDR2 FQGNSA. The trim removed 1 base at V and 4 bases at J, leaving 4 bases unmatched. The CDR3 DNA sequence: TGTGCCAGCAGCTTAGAGGCGACAGGGTACGAGCAGTACTTC. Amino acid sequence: CASSLEATGYEQYF.

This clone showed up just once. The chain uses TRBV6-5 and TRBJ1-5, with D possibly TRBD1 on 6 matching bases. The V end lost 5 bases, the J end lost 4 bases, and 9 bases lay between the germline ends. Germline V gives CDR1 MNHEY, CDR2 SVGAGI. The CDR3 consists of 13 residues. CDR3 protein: CASSARGNQPQHF. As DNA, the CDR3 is TGTGCCAGCAGTGCCAGGGGAAATCAGCCCCAGCATTTT.

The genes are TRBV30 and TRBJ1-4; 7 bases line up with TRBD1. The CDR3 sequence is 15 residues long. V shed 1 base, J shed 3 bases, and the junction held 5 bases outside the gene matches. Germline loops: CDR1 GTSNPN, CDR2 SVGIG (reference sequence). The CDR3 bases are TGTGCCTGGAGTGCTCGACAGGGAGCTAATGAAAAACTGTTTTTT. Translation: CAWSARQGANEKLFF.

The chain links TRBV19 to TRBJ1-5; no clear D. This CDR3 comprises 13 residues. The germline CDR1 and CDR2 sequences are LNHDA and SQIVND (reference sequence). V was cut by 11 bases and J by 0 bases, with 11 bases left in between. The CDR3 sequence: CACRQVSNQPQHF. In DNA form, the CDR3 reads TGTGCCTGCCGGCAGGTTAGCAATCAGCCCCAGCATTTT.

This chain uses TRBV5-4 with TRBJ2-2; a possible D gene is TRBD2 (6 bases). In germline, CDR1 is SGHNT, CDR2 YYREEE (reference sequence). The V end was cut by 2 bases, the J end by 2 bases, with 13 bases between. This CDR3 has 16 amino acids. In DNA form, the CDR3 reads TGTGCCAGCAGCTTTCAACGGGGGACTAACACCGGGGAGCTGTTTTTT. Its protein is CASSFQRGTNTGELFF.